Following are 22 T cell receptor beta chains from one sample sequenced in a study of cytomegalovirus exposure and HLA in healthy donors. PCR amplification relied on 60 Vbeta primers (plus 13 Jbeta primers). The protocol was immunoSEQ multiplex PCR, while the TCRdb copy is restricted to in-frame clones and leaves out a portion. The sample yields roughly 180,000 clones, 77% seen once. Sequenced input: PBMCs. Every receptor here comes from a man aged 18 to 29 in good health and CMV-seronegative.

On this clone: The sample contains more than one DNA sequence encoding this CDR3. The chain couples TRBV19 to TRBJ2-3; D unresolved. The germline V and J ends were trimmed by 4 bases and 2 bases, with 16 bases remaining between them. The CDR3 runs to 16 residues. Germline lookup yields CDR1 LNHDA and CDR2 SQIVND (reference sequence). The CDR3 sequence: CASSKRPWPDTDTQYF. The CDR3 DNA follows: TGTGCCAGTAGTAAGCGACCTTGGCCCGACACAGATACGCAGTATTTT.

This chain uses TRBV6-5 with TRBJ2-2; D remains unclear. Germline values: CDR1 MNHEY, CDR2 SVGAGI. The CDR3 totals 15 residues. The V end lost 4 bases, the J end lost 0 bases, and 9 bases lay between the germline ends. The CDR3 here is CASSSSTANTGELFF. Here the CDR3 DNA reads TGTGCCAGCAGTTCTAGTACCGCGAACACCGGGGAGCTGTTTTTT.

The chain combines TRBV5-8 with TRBJ1-6; D may be TRBD1 (6 bases). CDR3 size: 16 residues. In germline, CDR1 is SGHTS, CDR2 YDEGEE. V lost 4 bases and J 1 base, leaving 12 bases between the germline ends. The CDR3 nucleotides are TGTGCCAGCAGCCCCGGACAGATATCCTATAATTCACCCCTCCACTTT. Protein sequence: CASSPGQISYNSPLHF.

A few counts support this clone. The identical CDR3 is also encoded by other nucleotide sequences in the sample. The chain is built from TRBV27 and TRBJ1-5, with D perhaps matching TRBD1 (5 bases). Per the germline V gene, CDR1 is MNHEY and CDR2 is SMNVEV (reference sequence). This CDR3 contains 14 residues. V gave up 2 bases and J gave up 2 bases, with 7 bases separating them. The CDR3 sequence is CASSLTGGNQPQHF. Written as DNA, the CDR3 is TGTGCCAGCAGTTTAACGGGGGGCAATCAGCCCCAGCATTTT.

The rearrangement links TRBV2 to TRBJ2-1, with TRBD1 identical over 8 bases. This CDR3 spans 15 amino acids. Germline V gene lookup returns CDR1 SNHLY and CDR2 FYNNEI. V lost 6 bases to trimming and J lost 6 bases; unmatched junction nucleotides: 10. For the CDR3, the DNA is TGTGCCAGCAGCTTACAGGGGGGCTCGATCAATGAGCAGTTCTTC. Translation: CASSLQGGSINEQFF.

The chain joins TRBV29-1 to TRBJ1-3, with D perhaps matching TRBD1 (6 bases). V lost 7 bases and J lost 2, with 12 bases in between. Per the germline V gene, CDR1 is SQVTM and CDR2 is ANQGSEA. This CDR3 has 13 residues. For the CDR3, the DNA is TGCAGCGCCGAACAGGGTACTGGAAACACCATATATTTT. Its protein product is CSAEQGTGNTIYF.

This clone was detected a few times. This sequence joins TRBV9 and TRBJ1-2; 9 positions agree with TRBD1. J lost 2 bases, V lost 3 bases, and 11 bases had no gene match. CDR1 is SGDLS, CDR2 YYNGEE, per germline. The CDR3 is 17 amino acids. The CDR3 here is CASSAGTGFGFNYGYTF. As DNA, the CDR3 is TGTGCCAGCAGCGCCGGGACAGGGTTTGGATTCAACTATGGCTACACCTTC.

The genes are TRBV6-1 and TRBJ2-3; 10 nucleotides match TRBD2. Germline CDR1 reads MNHNS; CDR2 reads SASEGT. J was trimmed by 3 bases and V by 2 bases; bases with no gene match: 2. CDR3 length: 15 residues. CDR3 in amino acids: CASSELAGDTDTQYF. The DNA of the CDR3 is TGTGCCAGCAGTGAACTAGCGGGGGATACAGATACGCAGTATTTT.

This clone was seen a handful of times. The chain recombines TRBV5-1 with TRBJ2-5, with 7 bases that match TRBD1. Germline CDR1 reads SGHRS; CDR2 reads YFSETQ. The ends lost 4 bases at V and 1 base at J; junction bases unmatched: 4. The CDR3 runs to 14 residues. The CDR3, as DNA: TGCGCCAGCAGCAGAACAGGGGCCCAAGAGACCCAGTACTTC. This encodes CASSRTGAQETQYF.

The chain joins TRBV25-1 to TRBJ2-3; maybe TRBD1 (5 bases). V gave up 7 bases and J gave up 2 bases, with 10 bases separating them. The CDR3 loop spans 13 amino acids. The germline CDR1 and CDR2 sequences are MGHDK and SYGVNS. The CDR3 DNA reads as TGTGCCAGCAATCAGGGCGCCACAGATACGCAGTATTTT. The encoded protein is CASNQGATDTQYF.

The chain has TRBV15 and TRBJ1-2, with 8 bases fitting TRBD1. V dropped 6 bases and J dropped 4; count of bases not matched to a gene: 4. CDR3 length: 13 residues. Per germline, CDR1 LNHNV and CDR2 YYDKDF (reference sequence). The CDR3 loop reads CATSKTGGYGYTF. In DNA form, the CDR3 reads TGTGCCACCAGTAAAACAGGGGGCTATGGCTACACCTTC. Drawing the rest from reference TRBV15 and TRBJ1-2, the complete variable domain is DAMVIQNPRYQVTQFGKPVTLSCSQTLNHNVMYWYQQKSSQAPKLLFHYYDKDFNNEADTPDNFQSRRPNTSFCFLDIRSPGLGDTAMYLCATSKTGGYGYTFGSGTRLTVV.

This clone was detected only a few times. The chain has TRBV5-8 and TRBJ1-3, with no clear D. The V gene lost 4 bases and the J gene lost 3 bases, with 14 bases spanning the gap. This CDR3 region has 15 residues. Germline CDR1 SGHTS, CDR2 YDEGEE. CDR3 in amino acids: CASSPGYGYGNTIYF. The CDR3 DNA is TGTGCCAGCAGCCCGGGGTACGGTTATGGAAACACCATATATTTT. Variable domain in full (rest from reference TRBV5-8 and TRBJ1-3): EAGVTQSPTHLIKTRGQQATLRCSPISGHTSVYWYQQALGLGLQFLLWYDEGEERNRGNFPPRFSGRQFPNYSSELNVNALELEDSALYLCASSPGYGYGNTIYFGEGSWLTVV.

On this clone itself: Within the sample, other DNA sequences also encode this same CDR3. The chain has TRBV18 and TRBJ2-7, with D unresolved. The CDR3 length is 12 residues. Trimming cost V 3 bases and J 3 bases, with 6 bases left between them. CDR1 and CDR2 from the germline V gene are KGHSH and LQKENI. CDR3 protein: CASSPTGYEQYF. CDR3 DNA sequence: TGTGCCAGCTCACCGACGGGCTACGAGCAGTACTTC.

In its sample, this clone was seen once. This chain joins TRBV5-6 and TRBJ1-2; possibly TRBD1 for D (6 bases). The V end lost 4 bases, the J end lost 3 bases, and 7 bases lay between the germline ends. Germline values: CDR1 SGHDT, CDR2 YYEEEE. This CDR3 comprises 12 residues. CDR3 amino acids: CASSRTDYGYTF. Written as DNA, the CDR3 is TGTGCCAGCAGCCGGACAGACTATGGCTACACCTTC.

The CDR3 nucleotides are TGTGCCAGTAGTATCTCCCAAGGGAGGTGCGGGCAGTACTTC. Translating gives CASSISQGRCGQYF. The J gene is TRBJ2-7, the V gene TRBV19; possible D gene TRBD2, 6 bases. V was clipped by 3 bases and J by 9 bases, with 18 bases between them. This CDR3 is built from 14 residues. Germline V CDR1 and CDR2: LNHDA, SQIVND (reference sequence).

The chain joins TRBV5-1 to TRBJ1-4; D is ambiguous. The CDR3 sequence is 15 residues long. V shed 1 base and J shed 5 bases, with 12 bases lying between them. Per the germline V gene, CDR1 is SGHRS and CDR2 is YFSETQ. CDR3 nucleotide sequence: TGCGCCAGCAGCTTGAACATCGGAGTCAATGAAAAACTGTTTTTT. This sequence encodes CASSLNIGVNEKLFF. The variable domain in full, with the rest retrieved from reference TRBV5-1 and TRBJ1-4, is KAGVTQTPRYLIKTRGQQVTLSCSPISGHRSVSWYQQTPGQGLQFLFEYFSETQRNKGNFPGRFSGRQFSNSRSEMNVSTLELGDSALYLCASSLNIGVNEKLFFGSGTQLSVL.

The chain combines TRBV27 with TRBJ2-1; 13 bases match TRBD2. Germline values: CDR1 MNHEY, CDR2 SMNVEV (reference sequence). This CDR3 is built from 15 residues. J was trimmed by 6 bases and V by 5 bases; bases with no gene match: 4. The CDR3 sequence: CASSELAGGLNEQFF. The CDR3 region has the DNA TGTGCCAGCAGTGAACTAGCGGGGGGGCTCAATGAGCAGTTCTTC.

This chain's CDR3 is CSVATSGGNIQYF. CDR3 in DNA: TGCAGCGTTGCGACTAGCGGGGGAAACATTCAGTACTTC. The V and J genes are TRBV29-1 and TRBJ2-4, with 12 nucleotides matching TRBD2. After removal of 4 bases from V and 6 bases from J, the junction contained 1 base not matched to a gene. Germline-derived CDR1 and CDR2 are SQVTM and ANQGSEA. The CDR3 runs to 13 residues.

The chain employs TRBV9 and TRBJ1-2; tentatively, D is TRBD1 (5 bases). CDR3 length: 13 amino acids. V was clipped by 0 bases and J by 8 bases, with 11 bases between them. Per germline, CDR1 SGDLS and CDR2 YYNGEE. CDR3 region: CASSVAGWGGYTF. In DNA, the CDR3 is TGTGCCAGCAGCGTAGCAGGGTGGGGCGGCTACACCTTC.

This clone showed up just once. The chain recombines TRBV27 with TRBJ1-4; D is unclear. This CDR3 is built from 16 residues. CDR1 is MNHEY, CDR2 SMNVEV, per germline (reference sequence). V lost 5 bases and J 12 bases, leaving 25 bases between the germline ends. The CDR3 loop is CASSVLLTEEPEQLFF. The CDR3 nucleotides read TGTGCCAGCAGTGTACTCCTCACCGAGGAGCCAGAGCAACTGTTTTTT.

V and J are TRBV10-3 and TRBJ1-1; tentatively, D is TRBD1 (6 bases). The CDR3 runs to 15 residues. CDR1 and CDR2 from the germline V gene are ENHRY and SYGVKD. Between the trimmed V and J ends, which lost 4 bases and 1 base, there was a span of 13 bases. The CDR3 DNA reads TGTGCCATCAGTGTGGAGAGAGGGGGGAACACTGAAGCTTTCTTT. It specifies CAISVERGGNTEAFF.

This clone has only a few counts. The V gene is TRBV5-1, the J gene TRBJ2-2, with 10 bases fitting TRBD1. The CDR3 is made up of 15 amino acids. With V trimmed by 5 bases and J by 3 bases, 4 bases remained unmatched. CDR1 is SGHRS and CDR2 is YFSETQ in the germline V gene. The CDR3 region is CASRWGTGDTGELFF. CDR3 bases: TGCGCCAGCAGATGGGGGACAGGGGACACCGGGGAGCTGTTTTTT.